The 7 T cell receptor beta chains below come from one sample, sequenced in a study of Ad26.COV2.S vaccination and SARS-CoV-2 variants. The repertoire was sequenced with immunoSEQ multiplex PCR; TCRdb's copy has only in-frame clones and lacks some. The sample shows about half a million clones, roughly nine tenths of them seen only once. Treatment: 15 to 20 received Ad26.COV2.S at low or high dose, single or two shots; about 5 received placebo; per-sample allocation not given. Vaccine and placebo recipients were sampled on day 63 after the first injection. This material consisted of peripheral blood, taken in a trial of Ad26.COV2.S vaccine versus placebo. The receptor set was obtained from a person aged 18-65 years who received the Ad26.COV2.S COVID-19 vaccine or a placebo.

The chain has TRBV7-8 and TRBJ1-4; the D is unclear. This CDR3 is 18 amino acids long. Germline CDR1 SGHVS, CDR2 FQNEAQ. The germline V and J ends were trimmed by 1 base and 0 bases, with 15 bases remaining between them. CDR3 DNA: TGTGCCAGCAGCTTAGTATCGGGGATACCCTCAACTAATGAAAAACTGTTTTTT. Translation: CASSLVSGIPSTNEKLFF.

The V gene is TRBV5-1, the J gene TRBJ2-3, with D perhaps being TRBD1 or TRBD2 (5 bases each). V gave up 3 bases and J gave up 2 bases, with 10 bases separating them. This CDR3 comprises 14 residues. From germline, CDR1 is SGHRS and CDR2 YFSETQ. The CDR3 is CASSYGDHTDTQYF. In DNA form, the CDR3 reads TGCGCCAGCAGCTATGGGGACCACACAGATACGCAGTATTTT.

The chain joins TRBV12-3 or TRBV12-4 to TRBJ1-2, with D hard to call. V lost 5 bases to trimming and J lost 2 bases, with 6 bases between them. CDR3 length: 12 amino acids. CDR3 residues: CASSQANYGYTF. DNA of the CDR3: TGTGCCAGCAGTCAGGCCAACTATGGCTACACCTTC.

The rearrangement uses TRBV24-1 and TRBJ2-5, with D perhaps being TRBD1 or TRBD2 (5 bases each). The ends were cut back, 5 bases at V and 5 bases at J, with 11 bases in the middle. The CDR3 contains 13 residues. Germline CDR1 KGHDR, CDR2 SFDVKD. The CDR3 loop is CATSGGARETQYF. CDR3 coding DNA: TGTGCCACCAGTGGAGGGGCGCGGGAGACCCAGTACTTC.

V usage is TRBV2 and J usage is TRBJ1-6; D is unresolved. Trimming took off 5 bases at V and 9 bases at J, with 11 bases between the two ends. Germline CDR1 is SNHLY and CDR2 is FYNNEI. This CDR3 comprises 13 residues. The CDR3 here is CASSYSQPSPLHF. CDR3 DNA: TGTGCCAGCAGTTATTCACAACCTTCACCCCTCCACTTT. Variable domain in full (rest from reference TRBV2 and TRBJ1-6): EPEVTQTPSHQVTQMGQEVILRCVPISNHLYFYWYRQILGQKVEFLVSFYNNEISEKSEIFDDQFSVERPDGSNFTLKIRSTKLEDSAMYFCASSYSQPSPLHFGNGTRLTVT.

Only one count was recorded for this clone. The chain is built from TRBV12-3 or TRBV12-4 and TRBJ2-1, with 10 bases lining up with TRBD2. The CDR3 runs 12 residues. J gave up 10 bases and V 6 bases, and 3 bases lay outside the gene matches. Here the CDR3 DNA reads TGTGCCAGCAGCCAACTAGCGGGAGAGCAGTTCTTC. Amino acids: CASSQLAGEQFF.

This clone was recorded once. This chain links TRBV4-3 with TRBJ1-1; weak D call: TRBD1 (5 bases). Trimming cost V 3 bases and J 5 bases, with 13 bases left between them. Germline V gives CDR1 LGHNA, CDR2 YSLEER. CDR3 length equals 14 residues. CDR3 nucleotides: TGCGCCAGCAGCCAGGGGCAATGGTTGACTGAAGCTTTCTTT. This sequence encodes CASSQGQWLTEAFF.